The clone carrying this T cell receptor beta chain came up a few times. Time point described: cycle 4 day 1 (C4D1), after five to seven weeks of nivolumab. All patients experienced relapse after autologous stem cell transplantation, and brentuximab vedotin exposure was variable. V was cut by 10 bases and J by 1 base, with 11 bases left in between. The CDR3 is 12 amino acids. Germline V gene data show CDR1 as MNHEY and CDR2 as SVGAGI. Profiled with immunoSEQ multiplex PCR; TCRdb holds only in-frame clones, not every one. The profile shows about 92,000 clones, approximately 86% of them singletons. This entry comes from a study of PD-1 blockade in classical Hodgkin lymphoma. At the level of the study: Nivolumab was given intravenously to patients at 3 mg/kg every 2 weeks.

This clonotype was obtained from a human donor with classical Hodgkin lymphoma. The chain has TRBV6-5 and TRBJ2-7; TRBD2 might be the D (5 bases). The material was peripheral blood mononuclear cells (PBMCs), obtained before the fourth cycle of nivolumab. The DNA for the CDR3 is TGTGCCACCAGGACGGGGTCCTACGAGCAGTACTTC. Translation: CATRTGSYEQYF.